This TCR beta chain was recovered during a study of T-cell memory formation after mild COVID-19. TCRdb used MiXCR to reprocess the 5' RACE reads, holding one entry per CDR3 protein. Found here are about 150,000 distinct CDR3 sequences, approximately 6% of them singletons; the top ten hold 2% to 2.5%. The CDR3 spans 15 residues. V shed 6 bases and J 8 bases; nucleotides not matched to a gene: 9. Sequencing used PBMCs or a T cell subset sorted from them (not recorded which). The clonotype comes from an adult woman who had mild COVID-19 (a few samples of this study predate the infection). Cell type and time point are not known. V and J are TRBV12-3 or TRBV12-4 and TRBJ2-1; 11 nucleotides align to TRBD1. The CDR3, as DNA: TGTGCCAGCAGCCAATGGACAGGGGGCCTCCATGAGCAGTTCTTC. Translation gives CASSQWTGGLHEQFF.